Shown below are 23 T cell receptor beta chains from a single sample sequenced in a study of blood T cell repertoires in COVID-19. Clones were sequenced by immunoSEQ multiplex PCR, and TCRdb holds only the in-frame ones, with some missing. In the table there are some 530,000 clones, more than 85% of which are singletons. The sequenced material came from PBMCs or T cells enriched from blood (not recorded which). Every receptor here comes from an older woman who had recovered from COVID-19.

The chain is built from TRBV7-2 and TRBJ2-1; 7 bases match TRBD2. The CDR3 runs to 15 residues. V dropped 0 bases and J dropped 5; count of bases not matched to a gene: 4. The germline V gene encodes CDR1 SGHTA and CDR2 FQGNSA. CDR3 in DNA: TGTGCCAGCAGCTTAGCGGGGGGGGTCGACAATGAGCAGTTCTTC. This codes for CASSLAGGVDNEQFF.

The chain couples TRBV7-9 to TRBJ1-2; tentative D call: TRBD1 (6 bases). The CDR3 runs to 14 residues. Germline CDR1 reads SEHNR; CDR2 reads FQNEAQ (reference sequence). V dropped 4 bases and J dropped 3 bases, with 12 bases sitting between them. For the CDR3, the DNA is TGTGCCAGCAGCTCCTCTCCAGGGGACTATGGCTACACCTTC. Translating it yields CASSSSPGDYGYTF.

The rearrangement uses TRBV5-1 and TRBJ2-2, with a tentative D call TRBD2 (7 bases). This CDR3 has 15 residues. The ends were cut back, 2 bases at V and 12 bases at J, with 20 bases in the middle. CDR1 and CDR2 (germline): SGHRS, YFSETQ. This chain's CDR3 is CASSFDRGAGVKLFF. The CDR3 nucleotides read TGCGCCAGCAGCTTCGACCGGGGGGCGGGCGTGAAGCTGTTTTTT.

The CDR3 is CAISESQGNGEAFF. The CDR3 DNA is TGTGCCATCAGTGAGTCACAGGGGAACGGTGAAGCTTTCTTT. The V call is TRBV10-3, the J call TRBJ1-1, with 7 positions matching TRBD1. The CDR3 length is 14 residues. With V trimmed by 0 bases and J by 7 bases, 5 bases remained unmatched. CDR1 and CDR2 (germline): ENHRY, SYGVKD.

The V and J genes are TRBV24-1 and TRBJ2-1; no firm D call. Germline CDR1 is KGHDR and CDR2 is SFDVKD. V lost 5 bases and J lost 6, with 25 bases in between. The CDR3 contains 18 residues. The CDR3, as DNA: TGTGCCACCAGTGCTCCCTCCGGTGGGCAAGCCTCGTCCAATGAGCAGTTCTTC. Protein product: CATSAPSGGQASSNEQFF.

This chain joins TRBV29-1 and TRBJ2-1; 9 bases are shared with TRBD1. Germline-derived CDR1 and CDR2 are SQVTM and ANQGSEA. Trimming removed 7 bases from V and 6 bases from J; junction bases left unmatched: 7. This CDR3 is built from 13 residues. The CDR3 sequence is CSARTGVLNEQFF. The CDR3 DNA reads TGCAGCGCCCGGACAGGGGTCCTCAATGAGCAGTTCTTC.

The CDR3 reads CASSFDRGPYEQYF. In nucleotides, the CDR3 is TGTGCCAGCAGCTTTGACAGGGGCCCCTACGAGCAGTACTTC. The chain employs TRBV7-9 and TRBJ2-7; 8 bases are a match to TRBD1. The CDR3 runs 14 residues. Germline assignment: CDR1 SEHNR and CDR2 FQNEAQ (reference sequence). The junction had 3 bases not matched to a gene; V was cut back by 3 bases and J by 2 bases.

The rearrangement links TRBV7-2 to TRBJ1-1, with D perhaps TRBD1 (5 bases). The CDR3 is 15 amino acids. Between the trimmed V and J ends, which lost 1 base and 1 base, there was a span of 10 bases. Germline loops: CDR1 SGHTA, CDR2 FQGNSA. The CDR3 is CASSLGGKANTEAFF. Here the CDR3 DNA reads TGTGCCAGCAGCTTAGGGGGCAAAGCGAACACTGAAGCTTTCTTT.

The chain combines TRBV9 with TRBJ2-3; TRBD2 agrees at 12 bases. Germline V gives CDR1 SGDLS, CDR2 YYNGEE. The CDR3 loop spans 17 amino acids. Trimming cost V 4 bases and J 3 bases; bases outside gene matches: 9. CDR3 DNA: TGTGCCAGCAGCCCTGGCCTAGCGGGGGGGCTAACAGATACGCAGTATTTT. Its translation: CASSPGLAGGLTDTQYF. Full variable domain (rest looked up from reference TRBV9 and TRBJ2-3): DSGVTQTPKHLITATGQRVTLRCSPRSGDLSVYWYQQSLDQGLQFLIQYYNGEERAKGNILERFSAQQFPDLHSELNLSSLELGDSALYFCASSPGLAGGLTDTQYFGPGTRLTVL.

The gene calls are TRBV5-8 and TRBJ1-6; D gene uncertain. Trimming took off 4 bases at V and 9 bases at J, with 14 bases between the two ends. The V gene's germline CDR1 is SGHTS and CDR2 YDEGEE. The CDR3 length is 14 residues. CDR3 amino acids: CASSAREVGSPLHF. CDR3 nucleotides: TGTGCCAGCAGCGCAAGGGAGGTTGGTTCACCCCTCCACTTT.

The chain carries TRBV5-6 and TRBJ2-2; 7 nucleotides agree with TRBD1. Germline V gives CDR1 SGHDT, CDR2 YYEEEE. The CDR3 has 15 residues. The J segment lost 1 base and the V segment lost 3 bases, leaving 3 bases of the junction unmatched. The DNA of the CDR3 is TGTGCCAGCAGCTGGTGGACAGGGAACACCGGGGAGCTGTTTTTT. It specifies CASSWWTGNTGELFF.

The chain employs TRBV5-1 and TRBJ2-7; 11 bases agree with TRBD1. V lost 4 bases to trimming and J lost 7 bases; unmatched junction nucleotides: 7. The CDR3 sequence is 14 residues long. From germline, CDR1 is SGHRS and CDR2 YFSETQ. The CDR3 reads CASSQGTGGNEQYF. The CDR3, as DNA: TGCGCCAGCAGCCAAGGGACAGGGGGTAATGAGCAGTACTTC.

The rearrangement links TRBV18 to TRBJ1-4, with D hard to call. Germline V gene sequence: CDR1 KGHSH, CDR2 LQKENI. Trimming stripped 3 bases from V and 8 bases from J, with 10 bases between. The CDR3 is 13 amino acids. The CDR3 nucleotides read TGTGCCAGCTCACCGGGAGCGAGAGAAAAACTGTTTTTT. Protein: CASSPGAREKLFF.

CDR3 region: CASPPSNPLGVIPNYGYTF. The CDR3 bases are TGTGCCAGCCCCCCGTCGAATCCTTTAGGGGTCATCCCTAACTATGGCTACACCTTC. V is TRBV21-1 and J is TRBJ1-2; the D call in the table, TRBD1, was not verified against the DNA. TRBV21-1 is recorded as a pseudogene. CDR3 length: 19 residues.

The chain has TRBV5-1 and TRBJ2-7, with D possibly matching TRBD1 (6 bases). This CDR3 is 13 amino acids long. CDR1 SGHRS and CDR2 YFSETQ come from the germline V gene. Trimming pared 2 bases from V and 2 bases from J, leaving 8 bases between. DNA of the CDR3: TGCGCCAGCAGCTTTACAGGGCCCTACGAGCAGTACTTC. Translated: CASSFTGPYEQYF.

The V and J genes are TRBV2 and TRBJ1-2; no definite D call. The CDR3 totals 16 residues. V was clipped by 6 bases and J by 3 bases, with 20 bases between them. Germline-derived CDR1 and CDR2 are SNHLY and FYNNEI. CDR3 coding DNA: TGTGCCAGCAGGAAGCTACCGAGGGCGATGGACTATGGCTACACCTTC. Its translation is CASRKLPRAMDYGYTF.

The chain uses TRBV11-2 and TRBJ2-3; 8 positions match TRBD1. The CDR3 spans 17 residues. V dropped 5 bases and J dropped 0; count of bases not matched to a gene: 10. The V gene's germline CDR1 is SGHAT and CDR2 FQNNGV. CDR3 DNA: TGTGCCAGCAGCCGTAGACAGGGGCCCCGAAGCACAGATACGCAGTATTTT. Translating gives CASSRRQGPRSTDTQYF.

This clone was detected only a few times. The CDR3 nucleotides are TGTGCCAGCAGTTACCGGTCAGATACGCAGTATTTT. The encoded protein is CASSYRSDTQYF. The chain has TRBV6-2 or TRBV6-3 and TRBJ2-3; D ambiguous. CDR1 and CDR2 from the germline V gene are MNHEY and SVGEGT. Trimming shortened V by 2 bases and J by 4 bases, and 4 bases separated the two germline ends. The CDR3 totals 12 residues.

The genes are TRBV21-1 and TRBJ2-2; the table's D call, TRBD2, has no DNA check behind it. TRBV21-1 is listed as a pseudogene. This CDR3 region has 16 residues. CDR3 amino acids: CASSKVVHYRTGELFF. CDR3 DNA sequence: TGTGCCAGCAGCAAAGTTGTCCACTATCGCACCGGGGAGCTGTTTTTT.

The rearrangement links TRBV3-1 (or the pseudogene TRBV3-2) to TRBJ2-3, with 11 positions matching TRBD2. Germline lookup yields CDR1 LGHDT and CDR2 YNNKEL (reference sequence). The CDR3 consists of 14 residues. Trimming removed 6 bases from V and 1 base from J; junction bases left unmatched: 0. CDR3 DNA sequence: TGTGCCAGCAGGACTAGCGGGGGCACAGATACGCAGTATTTT. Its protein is CASRTSGGTDTQYF.

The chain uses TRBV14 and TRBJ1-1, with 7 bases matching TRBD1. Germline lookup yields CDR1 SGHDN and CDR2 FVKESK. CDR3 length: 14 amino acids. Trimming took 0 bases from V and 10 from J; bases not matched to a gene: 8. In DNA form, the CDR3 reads TGTGCCAGCAGCCAAGAGAGACAGGGAAGTTTAGCTTTCTTT. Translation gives CASSQERQGSLAFF.

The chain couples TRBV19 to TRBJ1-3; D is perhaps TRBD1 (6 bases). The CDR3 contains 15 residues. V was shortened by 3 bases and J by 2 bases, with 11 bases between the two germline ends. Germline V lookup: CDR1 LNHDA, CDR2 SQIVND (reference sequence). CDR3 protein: CASSIRTEAGNTIYF. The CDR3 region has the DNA TGTGCCAGTAGTATCCGGACAGAAGCTGGAAACACCATATATTTT.

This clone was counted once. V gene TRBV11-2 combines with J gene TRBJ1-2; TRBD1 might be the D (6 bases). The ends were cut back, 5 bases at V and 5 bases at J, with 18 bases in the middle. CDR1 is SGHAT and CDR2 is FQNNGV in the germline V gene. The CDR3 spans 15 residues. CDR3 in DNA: TGTGCCAGCAGCATGGGATGGGGGCGGTATTATGGCTACACCTTC. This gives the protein CASSMGWGRYYGYTF.